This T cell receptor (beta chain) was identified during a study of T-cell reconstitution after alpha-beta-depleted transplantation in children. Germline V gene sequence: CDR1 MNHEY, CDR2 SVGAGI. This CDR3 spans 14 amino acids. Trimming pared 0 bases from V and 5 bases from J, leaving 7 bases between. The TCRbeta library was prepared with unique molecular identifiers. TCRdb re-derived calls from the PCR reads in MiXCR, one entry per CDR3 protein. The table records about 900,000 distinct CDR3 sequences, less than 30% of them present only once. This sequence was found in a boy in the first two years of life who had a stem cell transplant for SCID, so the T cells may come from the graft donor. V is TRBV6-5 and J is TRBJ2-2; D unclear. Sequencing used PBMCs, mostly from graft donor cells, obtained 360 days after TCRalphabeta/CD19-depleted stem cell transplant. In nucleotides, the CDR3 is TGTGCCAGCAGTTACTCGATGGGGACCGGGGAGCTGTTTTTT. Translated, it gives CASSYSMGTGELFF.